The 9 T cell receptor beta chains below were found in one sample sequenced in a study of regulatory T cells in long-lasting Graves disease. Assembly of TCR beta libraries relied on iRepertoire HTBI primers together with Arm-PCR of CDR3 regions. TCRdb recomputed calls from the multiplex PCR reads with MiXCR, one row per CDR3 protein. The repertoire has about 660,000 distinct CDR3 sequences, about 32% of them found once; the top ten carry 40% to 50%. Time point defined: persistent/refractory GD, antithyroid drugs over 5 years with positive TRAb. From PBMCs, RNA was extracted and then used to make the TCR library. The sequencing here drew on peripheral blood mononuclear cells (PBMCs), taken when the disease was refractory, from a patient treated with antithyroid drugs. Source of these receptors: a female donor with Graves disease.

The rearrangement joins TRBV7-2 to TRBJ2-7, with a possible D match to TRBD1 (5 bases). Per the germline V gene, CDR1 is SGHTA and CDR2 is FQGNSA. Trimming stripped 1 base from V and 4 bases from J, with 26 bases between. The CDR3 contains 19 residues. CDR3 DNA: TGTGCCAGCAGCTTAGGGGGCCAAGCTCCTGCCATAGGGTCATACGAGCAGTACTTC. Its translation: CASSLGGQAPAIGSYEQYF.

This clonotype was detected only a few times. The V call is TRBV20-1, the J call TRBJ1-1; D call uncertain. The germline V gene has CDR1 DFQATT and CDR2 SNEGSKA (reference sequence). The CDR3 length is 14 residues. The V end lost 8 bases, the J end lost 1 base, and 17 bases lay between the germline ends. CDR3 sequence: CSSFKDLSNTEAFF. In DNA form, the CDR3 reads TGCAGTTCCTTTAAGGATTTATCGAACACTGAAGCTTTCTTT.

In this sample, this clonotype turned up a few times. The gene calls are TRBV15 and TRBJ1-5, with D unresolved. Trimming stripped 1 base from V and 4 bases from J, with 11 bases between. The CDR3 extends over 15 amino acids. Germline CDR1 and CDR2: LNHNV and YYDKDF (reference sequence). This chain's CDR3 is CATSRVGNTNQPQHF. The CDR3, as DNA: TGTGCCACCAGCAGAGTAGGGAATACAAATCAGCCCCAGCATTTT.

This clonotype was seen a few times. For the CDR3, the DNA is TGTGCCAGCAGCGACACAGGGAGATACACTGAAGCTTTCTTT. Translated, it gives CASSDTGRYTEAFF. The rearrangement joins TRBV5-4 to TRBJ1-1, with D possibly matching TRBD1 (6 bases). This CDR3 spans 14 amino acids. V shed 4 bases and J shed 3 bases, with 13 bases lying between them. Looked up from germline, CDR1 is SGHNT and CDR2 is YYREEE (reference sequence). Full variable domain (rest looked up from reference TRBV5-4 and TRBJ1-1): ETGVTQSPTHLIKTRGQQVTLRCSSQSGHNTVSWYQQALGQGPQFIFQYYREEENGRGNFPPRFSGLQFPNYSSELNVNALELDDSALYLCASSDTGRYTEAFFGQGTRLTVV.

This clonotype was seen a few times. The chain is built from TRBV20-1 and TRBJ1-2, with 9 bases lining up with TRBD1. Germline CDR1 and CDR2: DFQATT and SNEGSKA (reference sequence). This CDR3 is built from 18 residues. J lost 4 bases, V lost 0 bases, and 15 bases had no gene match. The CDR3 DNA reads TGCAGTGCTAGAGATAAGTCCAAGACAGGGGGGACCATCTATGGCTACACCTTC. Protein product: CSARDKSKTGGTIYGYTF.

The CDR3 is CASSPDTQYSNQPQHF. CDR3 in DNA: TGTGCCAGCAGTCCGGACACCCAGTATAGCAATCAGCCCCAGCATTTT. V gene TRBV2 combines with J gene TRBJ1-5; a weak D match, TRBD1 (5 bases). This CDR3 has 16 residues. Germline V lookup: CDR1 SNHLY, CDR2 FYNNEI. V lost 5 bases and J 0 bases, leaving 14 bases between the germline ends.

This clonotype was counted only a few times. The genes are TRBV12-3 or TRBV12-4 and TRBJ1-3, with D unresolved. Trimming removed 5 bases from V and 0 bases from J, with 14 bases in between. CDR3 length equals 16 residues. The CDR3, as DNA: TGTGCCAGCAGTGACGGGTGGGGAGCCTCTGGAAACACCATATATTTT. Translated: CASSDGWGASGNTIYF.

This clonotype was seen only a few times. The CDR3 DNA follows: TGTGCCAGCAGTTACCAGACGAACACTGAAGCTTTCTTT. Translated: CASSYQTNTEAFF. The V and J genes are TRBV12-3 or TRBV12-4 and TRBJ1-1; D call uncertain. Trimming shortened V by 4 bases and J by 1 base, and 7 bases separated the two germline ends. The CDR3 consists of 13 residues.

The J gene is TRBJ1-5, the V gene TRBV12-3 or TRBV12-4; D not resolved. Trimming shortened V by 7 bases and J by 7 bases, and 23 bases separated the two germline ends. The CDR3 has 16 amino acids. The DNA of the CDR3 is TGTGCCAGCACCCCCCACTGGGGAGGTGTAGGGCAGCCCCAGCATTTT. Protein sequence: CASTPHWGGVGQPQHF.